This T cell receptor beta chain was identified during a study of cytomegalovirus exposure and HLA in healthy donors. Overall study results and limits: Clonal expansion was found to be greater in HLA-associated TCR beta chains than in equally common others in a later analysis.

This CDR3 is built from 15 residues. V shed 2 bases, J shed 7 bases, and the junction held 7 bases outside the gene matches. Germline CDR1 reads MNHNY; CDR2 reads SVGAGI (reference sequence). On this clone itself: No antigen is known for it.

Each donor was healthy, and each was a bone marrow donor. Primers included in the PCR were 60 Vbeta and 13 Jbeta primers. Measured with immunoSEQ multiplex PCR; TCRdb has only the in-frame clones, and not every one. Found here are over 55,000 clones; the top ten clones hold 15%. The sequence came from a boy younger than 18 in good health and CMV-seronegative. The chain is built from TRBV6-6 and TRBJ1-5; 8 nucleotides agree with TRBD1. Sample: PBMCs. The CDR3 sequence: CASSYRTGQGQPQHF. DNA for the CDR3: TGTGCCAGCAGTTACAGGACAGGGCAAGGGCAGCCCCAGCATTTT.